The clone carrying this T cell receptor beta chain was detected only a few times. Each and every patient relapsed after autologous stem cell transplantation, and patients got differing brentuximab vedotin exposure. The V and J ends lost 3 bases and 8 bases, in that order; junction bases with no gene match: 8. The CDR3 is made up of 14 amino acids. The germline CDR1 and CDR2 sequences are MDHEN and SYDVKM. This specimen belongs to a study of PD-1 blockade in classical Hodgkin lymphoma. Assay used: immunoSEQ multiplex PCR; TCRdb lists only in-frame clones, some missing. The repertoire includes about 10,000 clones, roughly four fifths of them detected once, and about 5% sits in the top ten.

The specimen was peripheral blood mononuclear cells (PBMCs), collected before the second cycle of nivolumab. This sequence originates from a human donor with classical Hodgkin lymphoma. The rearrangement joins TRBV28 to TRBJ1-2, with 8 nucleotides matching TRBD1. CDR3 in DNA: TGTGCCAGCAGTTTTGGGCAGGGGGCGCAAGGCTACACCTTC. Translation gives CASSFGQGAQGYTF.